This T cell receptor (beta chain) was recorded in a study of T cells in Graves' hyperthyroidism and ophthalmopathy. It was RNA transcripts that yielded the amplified TCR beta CDR3 regions. With the HTBI primer set, the TCR CDR3 went through a first round of RT-PCR. A single record per CDR3 protein comes from TCRdb applying MiXCR to the multiplex PCR reads. The table has about 620,000 distinct CDR3 sequences, 16% seen once. Per the germline V gene, CDR1 is SGHAT and CDR2 is FQNNGV. With 2 bases removed from V and 11 bases from J, the gap between germline ends came to 24 bases. The CDR3 spans 16 residues.

The chain carries TRBV11-2 and TRBJ1-1; no clear D gene. This TCR was sampled from a woman in her thirties with Graves' hyperthyroidism. The sample comprised blood. This CDR3 reads CASSLTFAGPTFEAFF. CDR3 nucleotide sequence: TGTGCCAGCAGCTTAACCTTCGCCGGGCCGACTTTCGAGGCTTTCTTT.